This T cell receptor beta chain was recorded in a study of regulatory T cells in long-lasting Graves disease. V dropped 5 bases and J dropped 5; count of bases not matched to a gene: 3. The CDR3 runs to 13 residues. Germline V gene lookup returns CDR1 SNHLY and CDR2 FYNNEI. Stated time point: newly diagnosed GD, antithyroid drugs for less than 3 months. TCR sequences were obtained from RNA taken from PBMCs. The patients were enrolled through endocrinology in Xi'an, China. There are many counts of this clonotype. HTBI primers from iRepertoire and Arm-PCR of CDR3 regions yielded the TCR beta libraries. Via MiXCR, TCRdb re-called the multiplex PCR reads, giving one row per CDR3 protein. This table has 350,000 to 500,000 distinct CDR3 sequences, roughly 17% appearing once. A further study also used this sample, focusing on T cells in Graves' hyperthyroidism and ophthalmopathy.

This receptor was identified in a woman aged 18-29 years with Graves disease. The chain uses TRBV2 and TRBJ2-1; 7 nucleotides align to TRBD1. The sample consisted of peripheral blood mononuclear cells (PBMCs), taken at new diagnosis, from a patient treated with antithyroid drugs. The CDR3 loop reads CASSKGQHNEQFF. In DNA form, the CDR3 reads TGTGCCAGCAGTAAGGGACAGCACAATGAGCAGTTCTTC.